These T cell receptor beta chains were read from a single sample in a study of blood T cells in healthy people across ages. TCRdb itself ran the 5' RACE reads through MiXCR, one entry per CDR3 protein. This sample has 1.8 million or so distinct CDR3 sequences; about two fifths occur once, and the top ten carry under 30%. Sequencing input: blood. These receptors were taken from a human donor in good health. CDR3s include the opening cysteine and the closing phenylalanine or tryptophan. A D gene is named only where the DNA matches it firmly. The listing skips clone size in some rows; elsewhere it reads once, few, many or a size class.

V: TRBV28; length: 15; D: TRBD1; size: few; J: TRBJ1-6; DNA: TGTGCCAGCAGCCAGGACAGGGTCGGAGATTCACCCCTCCACTTT; CDR3: CASSQDRVGDSPLHF
V: TRBV29-1; length: 15; D: .; size: many; J: TRBJ2-3; DNA: TGCAGCGTCTTGGGAGCTAGCTTGAAACCAGATACGCAGTATTTT; CDR3: CSVLGASLKPDTQYF
V: TRBV4-1; length: 17; D: .; size: .; J: TRBJ2-4; DNA: TGCGCCAGCAGCCAAGGCGCGATGAGGGGAGCCAAAAACATTCAGTACTTC; CDR3: CASSQGAMRGAKNIQYF
V: TRBV3-1; length: 15; D: .; size: .; J: TRBJ2-7; DNA: TGTGCCAGCAGCCAAGATCCGACCGGATATTACGAGCAGTACTTC; CDR3: CASSQDPTGYYEQYF
V: TRBV6-2/TRBV6-3; length: 19; D: TRBD1; size: .; J: TRBJ2-7; DNA: TGTACCAGCGGTTCCCCGGGACAGAAGATTCGTACCCTCTCCTACGAGCAGTACTTC; CDR3: CTSGSPGQKIRTLSYEQYF
V: TRBV4-3; length: 16; D: .; size: .; J: TRBJ2-3; DNA: TGCGCCAGCAGCCAAGTTCGAGGAGCTAGCACAGATACGCAGTATTTT; CDR3: CASSQVRGASTDTQYF
V: TRBV29-1; length: 14; D: .; size: few; J: TRBJ2-7; DNA: TGCAGCGTCGGTGGCGCAGGACAAACCTACGAGCAGTACTTC; CDR3: CSVGGAGQTYEQYF
V: TRBV29-1; length: 12; D: .; size: .; J: TRBJ2-3; DNA: TGCAGCGTTGGCCGAGCTGTCGATACGCAGTATTTT; CDR3: CSVGRAVDTQYF
V: TRBV4-3; length: 17; D: .; size: few; J: TRBJ2-3; DNA: TGCGCCAGCAGCCAAGAGGTTGGGGAATCTAGCACAGATACGCAGTATTTT; CDR3: CASSQEVGESSTDTQYF
V: TRBV6-5; length: 11; D: .; size: .; J: TRBJ1-2; DNA: TGTGCCAGCAGTTCGGACGGGGGCTACACCTTC; CDR3: CASSSDGGYTF
V: TRBV12-3/TRBV12-4; length: 14; D: .; size: few; J: TRBJ2-7; DNA: TGTGCCAGCAGTTTATCCGACAGGACCTACGAGCAGTACTTC; CDR3: CASSLSDRTYEQYF
V: TRBV6-5; length: 12; D: TRBD1; size: few; J: TRBJ1-5; DNA: TGTGCCAGCCAGGGGGGCAATCAGCCCCAGCATTTT; CDR3: CASQGGNQPQHF
V: TRBV2; length: 15; D: .; size: many; J: TRBJ2-2; DNA: TGTGCCAGCAGTCAGACAACTTCTGACACCGGGGAGCTGTTTTTT; CDR3: CASSQTTSDTGELFF
V: TRBV5-1; length: 16; D: TRBD1; size: once; J: TRBJ2-3; DNA: TGCGCCAGCAGCTTGGACGTAGGACAGGGGACAGATACGCAGTATTTT; CDR3: CASSLDVGQGTDTQYF
V: TRBV11-2; length: 16; D: .; size: .; J: TRBJ1-2; DNA: TGTGCCAGCAGCCCCCTAGGCCGGACAGTCAACTATGGCTACACCTTC; CDR3: CASSPLGRTVNYGYTF
V: TRBV9; length: 15; D: TRBD1; size: .; J: TRBJ2-3; DNA: TGTGCCAGCAGCTTGAGGACAGGGGGTCCAGATACGCAGTATTTT; CDR3: CASSLRTGGPDTQYF
V: TRBV4-2; length: 16; D: TRBD1; size: .; J: TRBJ1-2; DNA: TGTGCCAGCAGCCAAGATGGGGGACAGTTTTATGGAGGCTACACCTTC; CDR3: CASSQDGGQFYGGYTF
V: TRBV5-1; length: 15; D: TRBD1; size: .; J: TRBJ2-1; DNA: TGCGCCAGCAGCTTGGGCAGGACAGGTTACAATGAGCAGTTCTTC; CDR3: CASSLGRTGYNEQFF
V: TRBV29-1; length: 14; D: TRBD2; size: .; J: TRBJ2-2; DNA: TGCAGCGTTTACTTGACTAGCGGTCCCGGGGAGCTGTTTTTT; CDR3: CSVYLTSGPGELFF
V: TRBV12-3/TRBV12-4; length: 16; D: .; size: .; J: TRBJ1-5; DNA: TGTGCCAGCAGTTTCCATTGGGACCGTAGCAATCAGCCCCAGCATTTT; CDR3: CASSFHWDRSNQPQHF
V: TRBV20-1; length: 13; D: .; size: once; J: TRBJ1-1; DNA: TGCAGTGCCCCGGAACGGGGGTGGACTGAAGCTTTCTTT; CDR3: CSAPERGWTEAFF
V: TRBV20-1; length: 14; D: TRBD2; size: .; J: TRBJ2-1; DNA: TGCAGTGCTAGATCTAGCGGGAACAAGGGTGAGCAGTTCTTC; CDR3: CSARSSGNKGEQFF
V: TRBV2; length: 13; D: .; size: few; J: TRBJ2-5; DNA: TGTGCCAGCATTTTTGATGCGGAGGAGACCCAGTACTTC; CDR3: CASIFDAEETQYF
V: TRBV5-5; length: 16; D: .; size: few; J: TRBJ1-2; DNA: TGTGCCAGCAGCTTCGGGCTATATTCGCAGAGCTATGGCTACACCTTC; CDR3: CASSFGLYSQSYGYTF
V: TRBV5-6; length: 13; D: TRBD2; size: few; J: TRBJ2-3; DNA: TGTGCCAGCAGCCCGGGAGGTGTGAATACGCAGTATTTT; CDR3: CASSPGGVNTQYF
V: TRBV3-1; length: 16; D: .; size: .; J: TRBJ2-5; DNA: TGTGCCAGCAGCCAACGGGGGGCGAGAGGGAGAGAGACCCAGTACTTC; CDR3: CASSQRGARGRETQYF
V: TRBV7-2; length: 14; D: .; size: .; J: TRBJ2-1; DNA: TGTGCCAGCAGCTTAGTAGGGACCTCAGGTGAGCAGTTCTTC; CDR3: CASSLVGTSGEQFF
V: TRBV6-1; length: 16; D: TRBD1; size: .; J: TRBJ2-1; DNA: TGTGCCAGCAGTGAAGCGGGGACAGGAATCTACAATGAGCAGTTCTTC; CDR3: CASSEAGTGIYNEQFF
V: TRBV28; length: 15; D: TRBD2; size: few; J: TRBJ2-1; DNA: TGTGCCAGCAGTGCTCAGCGGGGGGACTACAATGAGCAGTTCTTC; CDR3: CASSAQRGDYNEQFF
V: TRBV20-1; length: 14; D: TRBD1; size: many; J: TRBJ2-4; DNA: TGCAGTGCTGGGGACAGTGAAGCCAAAAACATTCAGTACTTC; CDR3: CSAGDSEAKNIQYF
V: TRBV7-2; length: 13; D: .; size: few; J: TRBJ2-3; DNA: TGTGCCAGCAGCCGGGACGCCACAGATACGCAGTATTTT; CDR3: CASSRDATDTQYF
V: TRBV7-2; length: 14; D: .; size: few; J: TRBJ2-1; DNA: TGTGCCAGCAGCTTAAGGGCCGGTCGAGGTGAGCAGTTCTTC; CDR3: CASSLRAGRGEQFF
V: TRBV4-3; length: 16; D: TRBD2; size: .; J: TRBJ2-1; DNA: TGCGCCAGCAGCCAAGAGGAGCGGGGGGTCTACAATGAGCAGTTCTTC; CDR3: CASSQEERGVYNEQFF
V: TRBV20-1; length: 14; D: TRBD2; size: .; J: TRBJ2-1; DNA: TGCAGTGCCCAAACCGGGGGGGGAAATGATGAGCAGTTCTTC; CDR3: CSAQTGGGNDEQFF
V: TRBV5-5; length: 13; D: .; size: few; J: TRBJ1-4; DNA: TGTGCCAGCAGCCGCAGGGGTAGTGAAAAACTGTTTTTT; CDR3: CASSRRGSEKLFF
V: TRBV29-1; length: 13; D: .; size: few; J: TRBJ1-2; DNA: TGCAGCGTTGACCGAACTGGTAACTATGGCTACACCTTC; CDR3: CSVDRTGNYGYTF
V: TRBV12-3/TRBV12-4; length: 15; D: .; size: .; J: TRBJ2-1; DNA: TGTGCCAGCAGTATGAGAATGGTTTTGGGCGATGAGCAGTTCTTC; CDR3: CASSMRMVLGDEQFF
V: TRBV12-3/TRBV12-4; length: 15; D: TRBD1; size: .; J: TRBJ1-2; DNA: TGTGCCAGCAGCCGCGACAGGGGTCTACCGGGGGGCTACACCTTC; CDR3: CASSRDRGLPGGYTF
V: TRBV7-2; length: 14; D: .; size: .; J: TRBJ1-1; DNA: TGTGCCAGCAGCTCCCTAACGGGACACCTTGTAGCTTTCTTT; CDR3: CASSSLTGHLVAFF
V: TRBV3-1; length: 12; D: .; size: .; J: TRBJ1-4; DNA: TGTGCCAGCAGCCAGACAGTCCATCAACTGTTTTTT; CDR3: CASSQTVHQLFF
V: TRBV20-1; length: 13; D: .; size: .; J: TRBJ2-7; DNA: TGCAGTGCTAGGGGGGGTGGGTCCTACGAGCAGTACTTC; CDR3: CSARGGGSYEQYF
V: TRBV12-3/TRBV12-4; length: 15; D: TRBD2; size: few; J: TRBJ2-1; DNA: TGTGCCAGCAGTTCTCCTAACCGGGGGGGTAATGAGCAGTTCTTC; CDR3: CASSSPNRGGNEQFF
V: TRBV7-2; length: 14; D: .; size: few; J: TRBJ1-2; DNA: TGTGCCAGCAGCCCACCCGGACAGTTCTATGGCTACACCTTC; CDR3: CASSPPGQFYGYTF
V: TRBV20-1; length: 14; D: TRBD1; size: few; J: TRBJ2-3; DNA: TGCAGTGCTAAGGGGACAGGGGGCACAGATACGCAGTATTTT; CDR3: CSAKGTGGTDTQYF
V: TRBV3-1; length: 12; D: .; size: few; J: TRBJ2-7; DNA: TGTGCCAGCAGCCAAGTAGAGGGAGAGCAGTACTTC; CDR3: CASSQVEGEQYF